This T cell receptor beta chain comes out of a study of cytomegalovirus exposure and HLA in healthy donors. Vbeta (60) and Jbeta (13) primers were used in the PCR. TCRdb keeps only in-frame clones here, not all; method: immunoSEQ multiplex PCR. There are approximately 97,000 clones in the sample; over 60% occur only once, and around 3% lies in the top ten. Study-level results: Within the data, a cluster of highly shared sequence variants was likely a sequencing artifact.

This clone was picked up a small number of times. What it recognizes is unknown. CDR3 size: 13 residues. V lost 6 bases and J lost 2, with 11 bases in between. Per germline, CDR1 MNHNY and CDR2 SVGAGI (reference sequence). The chain combines TRBV6-6 with TRBJ2-7; D gene ambiguous. The clonotype originates from a male donor in good health and CMV-seropositive. Specimen: PBMCs. This CDR3 reads CASSLPGPYEQYF. The CDR3 DNA reads TGTGCCAGCAGCCTACCAGGCCCCTACGAGCAGTACTTC.